This TCR beta chain was obtained from a study of cytomegalovirus exposure and HLA in healthy donors. The study ran its PCR with 60 Vbeta and 13 Jbeta primers. Sequenced by immunoSEQ multiplex PCR; TCRdb stores in-frame clones only, minus some. The sample consists of roughly 140,000 clones, over 75% of them appearing once. These donors counted as nominally healthy when sampled, but unrecorded immune exposures were likely. The sample was PBMCs. This receptor was identified in a male donor in good health and CMV-seronegative.

The CDR3 nucleotides read TGTGCCAGCAGTTCCCGGGGAGGGACGATCAATGAGCAGTTCTTC. It codes for CASSSRGGTINEQFF. This chain connects TRBV27 to TRBJ2-1; 7 bases align to TRBD2. This CDR3 has 15 amino acids. V trimming: 4 bases; J trimming: 6 bases; junction bases outside the gene matches: 9. The germline CDR1 and CDR2 sequences are MNHEY and SMNVEV (reference sequence).